These T cell receptor beta chains were read from a single sample in a study of T-cell reconstitution after alpha-beta-depleted transplantation in children. TCRdb analysed the PCR reads with MiXCR anew, one entry per CDR3 protein. The sample lists around 400,000 distinct CDR3 sequences; roughly 22% were seen once. The input for sequencing was PBMCs from the stem cell graft donor, taken from the stem cell graft. All receptors derive from a human donor who donated a stem cell graft to a child with acute myeloid leukemia. Each CDR3 is given with its conserved first and last residue. D genes are given only for firm matches. Clone size is stated in some rows and not others, as once, few, many or a class when expanded.

D gene,V gene,J gene,clone size,CDR3 DNA,CDR3 protein
TRBD1,TRBV28,TRBJ2-7,few,TGTGCCAGCAGTGAAAACAGGGGCTACGAGCAGTACTTC,CASSENRGYEQYF
.,TRBV5-1,TRBJ2-7,.,TGCGCCAGCAGCTTGGAGGTTGACTACGAGCAGTACTTC,CASSLEVDYEQYF
TRBD1,TRBV12-3/TRBV12-4,TRBJ1-1,.,TGTGCCAGCAGAGGACAGGGGACGCTTTGGACTGAAGCTTTCTTT,CASRGQGTLWTEAFF
.,TRBV20-1,TRBJ2-7,.,TGCAGTGCTAGAGCCCGGACGGAGTACGAGCAGTACTTC,CSARARTEYEQYF
TRBD2,TRBV20-1,TRBJ2-1,.,TGCAGTGCAGAAGGACTAGCGGGAGGGCGCGAGCAGTTCTTC,CSAEGLAGGREQFF
TRBD2,TRBV29-1,TRBJ2-1,few,TGCAGCGTTGAACTAGCGGACCCCTACAATGAGCAGTTCTTC,CSVELADPYNEQFF
.,TRBV12-3/TRBV12-4,TRBJ1-5,.,TGTGCCAGCAGCCGGGGACGGCTCGAAGGGCCCCAGCATTTT,CASSRGRLEGPQHF
.,TRBV28,TRBJ2-7,.,TGTGCCAGCAGTTTATGGGGGGACTCCTACGAGCAGTACTTC,CASSLWGDSYEQYF
.,TRBV12-3/TRBV12-4,TRBJ1-2,.,TGTGCCAGCAGCTCACCCAGGGTCTTGAGTGGCTACACCTTC,CASSSPRVLSGYTF
.,TRBV20-1,TRBJ1-1,.,TGCAGTGCTAGACTGTCGACAGCGAACACTGAAGCTTTCTTT,CSARLSTANTEAFF
TRBD1,TRBV5-1,TRBJ2-7,.,TGCGCCAGCAGCTTTGCCGGGACAGGGGACGAGCAGTACTTC,CASSFAGTGDEQYF
TRBD2,TRBV7-6,TRBJ2-1,.,TGTGCCAGCAGCTATCTAGCGGTGCCCTACAATGAGCAGTTCTTC,CASSYLAVPYNEQFF
TRBD2,TRBV3-1,TRBJ2-3,few,TGTGCCAGCAGCCAAGACGGTAGCGGGAGGGGCACAGATACGCAGTATTTT,CASSQDGSGRGTDTQYF
.,TRBV12-3/TRBV12-4,TRBJ2-7,few,TGTGCCAGCAGTACAGGGTCGTCCTACGAGCAGTACTTC,CASSTGSSYEQYF
.,TRBV28,TRBJ2-5,.,TGTGCCAGCAGTCGACGGACACGTAAAGAGACCCAGTACTTC,CASSRRTRKETQYF
.,TRBV29-1,TRBJ2-7,few,TGCAGCCACGGGGGCCTCCGAACCTACGAGCAGTACTTC,CSHGGLRTYEQYF
.,TRBV14,TRBJ1-3,.,TGTGCCAGCAGCCAAACAAACACCATATATTTT,CASSQTNTIYF
TRBD2,TRBV7-9,TRBJ2-1,few,TGTGCCAGCAGCTTCCTTGTAGCGGGAGCTGGAGAGCAGTTCTTC,CASSFLVAGAGEQFF
TRBD1,TRBV15,TRBJ2-1,few,TGTGCCACCAGCAGAACGGACAGGGGACCCTTGGGTGAGCAGTTCTTC,CATSRTDRGPLGEQFF
.,TRBV27,TRBJ2-1,.,TGTGCCAGCAGCTCACTTGGGGGCGGGAATGGTTACAATGAGCAGTTCTTC,CASSSLGGGNGYNEQFF
TRBD1,TRBV7-2,TRBJ1-5,many,TGTGCCAGCAGCCAGGGGGCGATGGGCAATCAGCCCCAGCATTTT,CASSQGAMGNQPQHF
.,TRBV28,TRBJ2-7,many,TGTGCCAGCAAACCCTCCCCCAGCAACGAGCAGTACTTC,CASKPSPSNEQYF
TRBD1,TRBV12-5,TRBJ1-2,.,TGTGCTAGTGGCCCGGGACAGGGAGACTATGGCTACACCTTC,CASGPGQGDYGYTF
.,TRBV3-1,TRBJ2-5,few,TGTGCCAGCAGCCAAGAAAGGGGCGTTACAGAGACCCAGTACTTC,CASSQERGVTETQYF
.,TRBV7-6,TRBJ2-2,.,TGTGCCAGCAGCTCAACAAGTGTGATGGGCACCGGGGAGCTGTTTTTT,CASSSTSVMGTGELFF
TRBD2,TRBV27,TRBJ2-1,.,TGTGCCAGCAGTTTGGGGACTAGCCAAAACAATGAGCAGTTCTTC,CASSLGTSQNNEQFF
.,TRBV5-1,TRBJ2-2,.,TGCGCCAGCAGCTTGTTCACTAGCCCCGGGGAGCTGTTTTTT,CASSLFTSPGELFF
TRBD1,TRBV20-1,TRBJ2-5,many,TGCAGTGCCCCCCGGACAGGGTTAGAGACCCAGTACTTC,CSAPRTGLETQYF
.,TRBV9,TRBJ2-3,.,TGTGCCAGCAGCGTAGAACGGGGGCTCACAGATACGCAGTATTTT,CASSVERGLTDTQYF
.,TRBV27,TRBJ2-2,.,TGTGCCAGCAAAACACCCGGACGGGGTGAATTTTTT,CASKTPGRGEFF
.,TRBV6-2/TRBV6-3,TRBJ2-5,.,TGTGCCAGCAGTTACGTCGGTAGGGATGAAGAGACCCAGTACTTC,CASSYVGRDEETQYF
.,TRBV12-3/TRBV12-4,TRBJ1-6,few,TGTGCCAGCAGTGGTGCGGCGGATTTCGGGGTTTCACCCCTCCACTTT,CASSGAADFGVSPLHF
TRBD2,TRBV12-3/TRBV12-4,TRBJ2-1,many,TGTGCCAGCAGTTTTAAGGGACTAACGAACAATGAGCAGTTCTTC,CASSFKGLTNNEQFF
.,TRBV28,TRBJ2-7,few,TGTGCCAGCGGGTTCAACTACGAGCAGTACTTC,CASGFNYEQYF
.,TRBV29-1,TRBJ2-1,many,TGCAGCGGAGGGGTCAGCTCCTACAATGAGCAGTTCTTC,CSGGVSSYNEQFF
TRBD2,TRBV29-1,TRBJ2-1,.,TGCAGCGCCGAGACTAGCGGGAGACGGAATGAGCAGTTCTTC,CSAETSGRRNEQFF
.,TRBV6-5,TRBJ2-7,.,TGTGCCAGCAGTTACACTAGTCCTACATACGAGCAGTACTTC,CASSYTSPTYEQYF
.,TRBV20-1,TRBJ2-1,.,TGCAGTGCTCCCCAGGACGGTAACAATGAGCAGTTCTTC,CSAPQDGNNEQFF
.,TRBV28,TRBJ2-3,.,TGTGCCAGCAGAACTAGCTACGTCTGGGGCACAGATACGCAGTATTTT,CASRTSYVWGTDTQYF
TRBD1,TRBV5-1,TRBJ2-7,.,TGCGCCAGCAGCTTCGGGACAGGACAATACTACGAGCAGTACTTC,CASSFGTGQYYEQYF
.,TRBV28,TRBJ1-2,few,TGTGCCAGCAGTTTAGCTGCGACCGCGGTCCACTATGGCTACACCTTC,CASSLAATAVHYGYTF
.,TRBV28,TRBJ1-5,.,TGTGCCAGCAGCACCCCATCAGTCAGGGCCAATCAGCCCCAGCATTTT,CASSTPSVRANQPQHF
TRBD2,TRBV12-3/TRBV12-4,TRBJ2-3,few,TGTGCCAGCAGTGACTTAGCGGGAGAGGGAGATACGCAGTATTTT,CASSDLAGEGDTQYF
.,TRBV15,TRBJ1-5,.,TGTGCCACCAGAGCCAGGAACAATCAGCCCCAGCATTTT,CATRARNNQPQHF
TRBD1,TRBV30,TRBJ2-1,few,TGTGCCTGGAGCGGGACAGACTCCTACAATGAGCAGTTCTTC,CAWSGTDSYNEQFF
TRBD1,TRBV6-1,TRBJ2-7,.,TGTGCCAGCAGCTCCCCGGGACAGGGTTTGTACGAGCAGTACTTC,CASSSPGQGLYEQYF
TRBD2,TRBV2,TRBJ2-7,few,TGTGCCAGCAGTGAAGCCTATCTTACTAGCGGGAGTCGGTACGAGCAGTACTTC,CASSEAYLTSGSRYEQYF
TRBD1,TRBV4-2,TRBJ1-1,.,TGTGCCAGCAGCCGTGGGACAGCGAACACTGAAGCTTTCTTT,CASSRGTANTEAFF
.,TRBV20-1,TRBJ1-1,.,TGCAGTGCTCAGCAATCGGCGGGGTTTCGGGACACTGAAGCTTTCTTT,CSAQQSAGFRDTEAFF
.,TRBV5-1,TRBJ2-1,many,TGCGCCAGCAGCTTGGCAACAGGATCCTACAATGAGCAGTTCTTC,CASSLATGSYNEQFF